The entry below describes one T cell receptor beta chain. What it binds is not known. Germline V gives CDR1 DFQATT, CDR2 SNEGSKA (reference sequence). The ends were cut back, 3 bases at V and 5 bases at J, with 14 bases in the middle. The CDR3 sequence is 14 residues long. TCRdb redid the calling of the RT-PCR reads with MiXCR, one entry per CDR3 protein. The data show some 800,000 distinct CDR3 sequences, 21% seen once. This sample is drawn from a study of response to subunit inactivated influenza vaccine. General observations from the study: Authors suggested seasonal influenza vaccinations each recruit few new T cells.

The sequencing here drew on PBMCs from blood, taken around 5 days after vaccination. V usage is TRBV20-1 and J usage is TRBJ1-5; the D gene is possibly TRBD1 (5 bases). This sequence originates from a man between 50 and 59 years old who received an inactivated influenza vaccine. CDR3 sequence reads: CSASAGWGDQPQHF. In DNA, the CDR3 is TGCAGTGCTAGCGCCGGCTGGGGGGATCAGCCCCAGCATTTT.